Listed below are T cell receptor beta chains from one sample, sequenced in a study of CD8+CD57+ T cells in acquired aplastic anemia. TCRdb processed the reads anew with MiXCR; each CDR3 protein has one entry. The sample holds about 120,000 distinct CDR3 sequences; under 60% are singletons and the top ten take roughly 30%. What was sequenced was sorted CD4+, CD8+, or CD8+CD57+ T cells (not recorded which) from PBMCs. These receptors originate from a human donor with aplastic anemia. Both conserved end residues are part of each CDR3. A D gene is named only where the DNA matches it firmly. Some rows have no size entry. The others give once, few or many, or a class for an expanded clone.

j_call d_call clone_size v_call cdr3_nt cdr3_aa
TRBJ2-7 TRBD1 . TRBV5-4 TGTGCCAGCAGTTGGGGGACAGTCTCGTACGAGCAGTACTTC CASSWGTVSYEQYF
TRBJ1-2 . . TRBV2 TGTGCCAGAAAAACAGGAAACTATGGCTACACCTTC CARKTGNYGYTF
TRBJ1-2 TRBD1 . TRBV24-1 TGCGCCACCAGTGAAGGGACAGGGGGCGTTGATGGCTACACCTTC CATSEGTGGVDGYTF
TRBJ2-7 TRBD1 few TRBV15 TGTGCCACCAGTCCCCCCCGGGACAGGTCCTACGAGCAGTACTTC CATSPPRDRSYEQYF
TRBJ1-5 . once TRBV2 TGTGCCAGCAGACCCAGGGGCTGGCAGCCCCAGCATTTT CASRPRGWQPQHF
TRBJ2-2 . . TRBV7-9 TGTGCCAGCAGCTCGCAGGGATCGAACACCGGGGAGCTGTTTTTT CASSSQGSNTGELFF
TRBJ2-5 . . TRBV14 TGTGCCAGCAGCCAAACTCTCCAAGAGACCCAGTACTTC CASSQTLQETQYF
TRBJ2-5 TRBD2 many TRBV7-9 TGTGCCAGCAGCTCGTCATTAGCGGGAGGCCACCAAGAGACCCAGTACTTC CASSSSLAGGHQETQYF
TRBJ2-7 TRBD1 many TRBV13 TGTGCCAGCAGCAACCGCCCGACAGGGGTCGAGCAGTACTTC CASSNRPTGVEQYF
TRBJ1-1 TRBD1 . TRBV12-3/TRBV12-4 TGTGCCAGCAGTCTTAACAGGGGGACTGAAGCTTTCTTT CASSLNRGTEAFF
TRBJ2-3 TRBD1 . TRBV10-3 TGTGCCATCAGTGGTGGACAGGGGGTAACAGATACGCAGTATTTT CAISGGQGVTDTQYF
TRBJ2-1 . many TRBV12-3/TRBV12-4 TGTGCCAGCAGGGACAGATTCAATGAGCAGTTCTTC CASRDRFNEQFF
TRBJ1-4 TRBD1 many TRBV7-9 TGTGCCAGCAGCCCGACGACAGGGACTAATGAAAAACTGTTTTTT CASSPTTGTNEKLFF
TRBJ1-2 . many TRBV4-3 TGCGCCAGCAGCCAAGTTTTGGACAGCTATGGCTACACCTTC CASSQVLDSYGYTF
TRBJ2-3 . . TRBV15 TGTGCCGCCAGCAGAGAGTGGTCAGATACGAAGTATTTT CAASREWSDTKYF
TRBJ1-2 . . TRBV12-3/TRBV12-4 TGTGCCAGCAGGAAGGTGGATGGCTACACCTTC CASRKVDGYTF
TRBJ2-5 . . TRBV9 TGTGCCAGCAGCGTGACAAACCAAGAGACCCAGTACTTC CASSVTNQETQYF
TRBJ2-7 TRBD2 many TRBV20-1 TGCAGTGGTAGCGGGGGGGCTCACGAGCAGTACTTC CSGSGGAHEQYF
TRBJ1-1 TRBD1 . TRBV2 TGTGCCAGCAGCGAAACAGGGGGCACTAAAGCTTTCTTT CASSETGGTKAFF
TRBJ2-2 TRBD1 . TRBV12-3/TRBV12-4 TGTGCCAGCAGTTTATGGGACAGGCCTGAGCTGTTTTTT CASSLWDRPELFF
TRBJ1-2 TRBD1 many TRBV29-1 TGCAGCGTCCCCGAGGACAGGGTAAACTATGGCTACACCTTC CSVPEDRVNYGYTF
TRBJ2-1 TRBD1 few TRBV18 TGTGCCAGCTCACCGGCTTTAGACAGGGGCCTTTACAATGAGCAGTTCTTC CASSPALDRGLYNEQFF
TRBJ1-1 . . TRBV19 TGTGCCAGTAGTATAGTGGGGGCGCCGACCACTGAAGCTTTCTTT CASSIVGAPTTEAFF
TRBJ1-6 . . TRBV20-1 TGCAGTGCTTCCCTACCGGGCCGTAATTCACCCCTCCACTTT CSASLPGRNSPLHF
TRBJ1-4 . . TRBV12-3/TRBV12-4 TGTGCCAGCACCCCGGTCGGGGGACGAACCACAGCAACTAATGAAAAACTGTTTTTT CASTPVGGRTTATNEKLFF
TRBJ1-5 TRBD1 . TRBV15 TGTGCCACCAGCAGGGAAAGGGACAGGAGTAGCAATCAGCCCCAGCATTTT CATSRERDRSSNQPQHF
TRBJ2-4 TRBD1 few TRBV24-1 TGTGCCAGCAGCTTAGGGGGCAGGGATTTGAACTTC CASSLGGRDLNF
TRBJ2-2 TRBD2 . TRBV5-6 TGTTCCAGCAGCTTTGGGACGGGGGGGACCGGGGAGCTGTTTTTT CSSSFGTGGTGELFF
TRBJ2-5 . many TRBV14 TGTGCCAGCAGCCTCTGGACAGAAGAGACCCAGTACTTC CASSLWTEETQYF
TRBJ2-7 . . TRBV9 TGTGCCAGCGGGGACCCCTACGAGCAGTACTTC CASGDPYEQYF
TRBJ1-1 . many TRBV7-8 TGTGCCAGCAGCTCTAGGGTTGGCACGAACACTGAAGCTTTCTTT CASSSRVGTNTEAFF
TRBJ2-7 . . TRBV7-2 TGTGCCAGCAGCTTACGGTCCGAGCAGTACTTC CASSLRSEQYF
TRBJ2-5 . once TRBV19 TGTGCCAGTAGTATAGGGGGCAAAGAGACCCAGTACTTC CASSIGGKETQYF